The clone carrying this TCR beta chain qualifies as medium-sized (0.01 to 0.1%). Its antigen is currently unknown. Bulk tumor genomic DNA constituted the template, at approximately 600 ng per sample. Surgical sampling yielded several biopsies per primary tumor (spaced far apart). Surgery that was curative in intent was performed on patients with untreated, newly diagnosed non-small cell lung cancer. It was a multiplex PCR that amplified TCR beta CDR3, with 32 V and 13 J primers. TCRdb reanalysed the multiplex PCR reads using MiXCR and keeps one entry per CDR3 protein. The table has 12,000 to 15,000 distinct CDR3 sequences, over 25% seen once. This CDR3 region has 15 residues. Germline CDR1 reads LGHDT; CDR2 reads YNNKEL (reference sequence). V gave up 1 base and J gave up 3 bases, with 9 bases separating them. These data come from a study of immune heterogeneity within non-small cell lung tumors. Notes on the study in general: Multiple tumor sites within a patient showed recurrence of identical dominant CDR3 beta clonotypes; site-unique high-frequency clones were present as well.

J is TRBJ2-2 and V is TRBV3-1; perhaps TRBD2 as D (6 bases). Sequenced material: lung tumor tissue. This clonotype was sampled from a woman aged 50 to 60 with non-small cell lung cancer. The DNA for the CDR3 is TGTGCCAGCAGCCAAGGCGGGGCCTACACCGGGGAGCTGTTTTTT. Translation gives CASSQGGAYTGELFF.